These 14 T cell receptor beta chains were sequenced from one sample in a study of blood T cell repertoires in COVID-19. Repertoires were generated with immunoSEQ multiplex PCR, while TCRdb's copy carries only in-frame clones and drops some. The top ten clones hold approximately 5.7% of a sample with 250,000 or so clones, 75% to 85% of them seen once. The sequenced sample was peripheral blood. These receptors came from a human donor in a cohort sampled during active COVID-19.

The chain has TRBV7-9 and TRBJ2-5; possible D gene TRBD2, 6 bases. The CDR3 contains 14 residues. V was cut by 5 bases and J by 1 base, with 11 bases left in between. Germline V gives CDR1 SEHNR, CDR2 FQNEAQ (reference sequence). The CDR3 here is CASSTSGVQETQYF. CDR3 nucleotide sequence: TGTGCCAGCAGCACTTCGGGAGTCCAAGAGACCCAGTACTTC.

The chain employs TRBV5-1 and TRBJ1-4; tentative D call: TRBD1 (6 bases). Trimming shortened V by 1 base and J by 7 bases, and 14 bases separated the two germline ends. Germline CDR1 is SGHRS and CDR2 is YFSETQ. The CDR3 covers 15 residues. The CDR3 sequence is CASSLYGSRGEKLFF. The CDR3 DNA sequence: TGCGCCAGCAGCTTGTACGGGTCCAGGGGTGAAAAACTGTTTTTT. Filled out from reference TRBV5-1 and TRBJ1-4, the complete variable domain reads KAGVTQTPRYLIKTRGQQVTLSCSPISGHRSVSWYQQTPGQGLQFLFEYFSETQRNKGNFPGRFSGRQFSNSRSEMNVSTLELGDSALYLCASSLYGSRGEKLFFGSGTQLSVL.

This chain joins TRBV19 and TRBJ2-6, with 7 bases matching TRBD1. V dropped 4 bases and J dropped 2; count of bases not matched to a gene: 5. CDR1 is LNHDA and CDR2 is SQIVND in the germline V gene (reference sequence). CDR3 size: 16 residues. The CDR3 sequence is CASSKTQGAGANVLTF. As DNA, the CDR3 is TGTGCCAGTAGTAAGACCCAGGGGGCTGGGGCCAACGTCCTGACTTTC.

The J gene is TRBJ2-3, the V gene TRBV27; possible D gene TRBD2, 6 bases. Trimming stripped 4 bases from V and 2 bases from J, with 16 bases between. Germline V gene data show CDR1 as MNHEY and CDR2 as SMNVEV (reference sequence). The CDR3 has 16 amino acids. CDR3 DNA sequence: TGTGCCAGCAGTTATCTCTGGTCGGGGGACACAGATACGCAGTATTTT. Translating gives CASSYLWSGDTDTQYF.

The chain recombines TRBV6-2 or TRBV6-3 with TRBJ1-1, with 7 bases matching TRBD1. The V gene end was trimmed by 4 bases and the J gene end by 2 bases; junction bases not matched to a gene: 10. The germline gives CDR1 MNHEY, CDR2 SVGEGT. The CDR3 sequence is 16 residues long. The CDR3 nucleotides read TGTGCCAGCAGTTCCCGACAGGGAGTTATCAACACTGAAGCTTTCTTT. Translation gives CASSSRQGVINTEAFF.

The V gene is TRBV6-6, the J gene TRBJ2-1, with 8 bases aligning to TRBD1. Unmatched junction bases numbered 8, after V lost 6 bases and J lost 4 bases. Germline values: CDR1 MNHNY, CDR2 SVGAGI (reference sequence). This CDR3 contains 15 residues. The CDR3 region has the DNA TGTGCCAGCAGGGGAAAGGGACAGGAGTACAATGAGCAGTTCTTC. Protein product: CASRGKGQEYNEQFF.

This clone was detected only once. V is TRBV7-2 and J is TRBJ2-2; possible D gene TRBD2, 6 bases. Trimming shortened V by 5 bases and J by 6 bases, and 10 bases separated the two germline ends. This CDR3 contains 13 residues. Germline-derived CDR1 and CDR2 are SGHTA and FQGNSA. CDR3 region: CASSRRDPGELFF. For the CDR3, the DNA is TGTGCCAGCAGCCGGCGGGATCCCGGGGAGCTGTTTTTT.

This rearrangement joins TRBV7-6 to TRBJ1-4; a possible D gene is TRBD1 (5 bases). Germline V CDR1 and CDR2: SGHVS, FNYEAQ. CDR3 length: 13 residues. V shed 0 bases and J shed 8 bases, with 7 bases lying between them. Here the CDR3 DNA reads TGTGCCAGCAGCTTAGCGGAGGGGGAAAAACTGTTTTTT. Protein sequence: CASSLAEGEKLFF. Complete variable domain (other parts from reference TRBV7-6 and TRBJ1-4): GAGVSQSPRYKVTKRGQDVALRCDPISGHVSLYWYRQALGQGPEFLTYFNYEAQQDKSGLPNDRFSAERPEGSISTLTIQRTEQRDSAMYRCASSLAEGEKLFFGSGTQLSVL.

The CDR3 spells CASSRGIFNEQFF. In DNA form, the CDR3 reads TGTGCCAGCAGTAGAGGGATCTTCAATGAGCAGTTCTTC. The chain uses TRBV12-3 or TRBV12-4 and TRBJ2-1; tentatively, D is TRBD2 (5 bases). The V end lost 5 bases, the J end lost 6 bases, and 11 bases lay between the germline ends. CDR3 size: 13 residues.

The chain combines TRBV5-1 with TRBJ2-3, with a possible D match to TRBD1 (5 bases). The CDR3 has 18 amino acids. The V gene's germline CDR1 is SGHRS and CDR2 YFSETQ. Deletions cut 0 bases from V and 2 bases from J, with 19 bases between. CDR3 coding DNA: TGCGCCAGCAGCTTGGGGGGCCCTGAGCGCGCCTACACAGATACGCAGTATTTT. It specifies CASSLGGPERAYTDTQYF.

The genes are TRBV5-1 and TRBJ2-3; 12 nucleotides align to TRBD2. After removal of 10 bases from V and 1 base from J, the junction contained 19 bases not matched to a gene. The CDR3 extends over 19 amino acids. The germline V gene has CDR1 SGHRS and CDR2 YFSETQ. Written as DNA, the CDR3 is TGCGCCCCACGACGGGGCCTAGCGGGGGGGAGCTTCGGCACAGATACGCAGTATTTT. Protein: CAPRRGLAGGSFGTDTQYF.

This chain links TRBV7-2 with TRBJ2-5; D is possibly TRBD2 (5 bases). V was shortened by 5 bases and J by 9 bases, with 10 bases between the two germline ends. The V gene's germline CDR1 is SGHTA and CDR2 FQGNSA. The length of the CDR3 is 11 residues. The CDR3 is CASSPQRAQYF. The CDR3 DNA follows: TGTGCCAGCAGCCCTCAGAGGGCCCAGTACTTC.

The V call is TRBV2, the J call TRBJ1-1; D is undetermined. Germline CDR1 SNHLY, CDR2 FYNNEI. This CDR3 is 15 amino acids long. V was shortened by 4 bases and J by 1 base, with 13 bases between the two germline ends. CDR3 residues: CASSVEGWGNTEAFF. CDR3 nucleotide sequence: TGTGCCAGCAGTGTTGAGGGCTGGGGGAACACTGAAGCTTTCTTT.

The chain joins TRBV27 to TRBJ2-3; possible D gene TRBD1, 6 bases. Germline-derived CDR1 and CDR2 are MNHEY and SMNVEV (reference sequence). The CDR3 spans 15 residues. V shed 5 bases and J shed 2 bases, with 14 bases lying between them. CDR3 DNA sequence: TGTGCCAGCAGTCTGGGGACAACAACCACAGATACGCAGTATTTT. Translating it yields CASSLGTTTTDTQYF.